The 22 T cell receptor beta chains in this list originate from one sample, sequenced in a study of regulatory T cells in long-lasting Graves disease. Time point indicated: persistent/refractory GD, antithyroid drugs over 5 years with positive TRAb. The TCR library used RNA extracted from PBMCs. Construction of the TCR beta libraries employed iRepertoire HTBI primers in conjunction with Arm-PCR of CDR3 regions. Each CDR3 protein gets one entry after TCRdb re-called the multiplex PCR reads with MiXCR. This sample has 400,000 to 500,000 distinct CDR3 sequences, with 20% to 25% found just once. Here the sequenced sample was peripheral blood mononuclear cells (PBMCs), taken when the disease was refractory, from a patient treated with antithyroid drugs. The receptors were gathered from a female donor with Graves disease.

With respect to this clonotype: A much larger clone lies a single base off, so this may be a read error. This chain links TRBV2 with TRBJ2-7; D could derive from TRBD1 or TRBD2 (5 bases each). V lost 2 bases to trimming and J lost 3 bases, with 14 bases between them. Looked up from germline, CDR1 is SNHLY and CDR2 is FYNNEI. This CDR3 is 15 amino acids long. This CDR3 reads CASSEPDGANYEQYF. CDR3 sequence (DNA): TGTGCCAGCAGTGAACCGGACGGGGCCAACTACGAGCAGTACTTC. Full variable domain (missing parts from reference TRBV2 and TRBJ2-7): EPEVTQTPSHQVTQMGQEVILRCVPISNHLYFYWYRQILGQKVEFLVSFYNNEISEKSEIFDDQFSVERPDGSNFTLKIRSTKLEDSAMYFCASSEPDGANYEQYFGPGTRLTVT.

A word on this clonotype: At one of its ends the junction is not consistent with the germline gene, which may arise from a read error. The chain uses TRBV7-9 and TRBJ2-5; 10 positions agree with TRBD2. Per germline, CDR1 SEHNR and CDR2 FQNEAQ (reference sequence). The CDR3 has 15 amino acids. CDR3 coding DNA: TGTGCCAACAGCTCCCTAGCGGGAGTGTGGGAGACCCAGTACTTC. This sequence encodes CANSSLAGVWETQYF.

This clonotype has just a few counts. The chain couples TRBV29-1 to TRBJ1-2; the D is unclear. Germline values: CDR1 SQVTM, CDR2 ANQGSEA. Trimming left V 3 bases short and J 3 bases short, with 5 bases between. CDR3 size: 11 residues. CDR3 in DNA: TGCAGCGTTGAGGCAGACTATGGCTACACCTTC. Its translation is CSVEADYGYTF.

This clonotype was picked up a small number of times. This chain uses TRBV20-1 with TRBJ1-6; no firm D call. Germline V CDR1 and CDR2: DFQATT, SNEGSKA (reference sequence). Trimming took off 0 bases at V and 3 bases at J, with 9 bases between the two ends. This CDR3 has 15 residues. This CDR3 is CSARDDQLYNSPLHF. In DNA form, the CDR3 reads TGCAGTGCTAGAGATGACCAGCTCTATAATTCACCCCTCCACTTT.

In its sample, this clonotype was seen many times. The CDR3, as DNA: TGTGCCAGCAGTTTACCCGGACAGCGCCGGCCTTTGGCCCTCCACTTT. This gives the protein CASSLPGQRRPLALHF. The chain couples TRBV28 to TRBJ1-6; D possibly corresponds to TRBD1 (6 bases). CDR1 and CDR2 from the germline V gene are MDHEN and SYDVKM. Trimming stripped 2 bases from V and 14 bases from J, with 22 bases between. This CDR3 spans 16 amino acids.

To note about this clonotype: This sequence may be a read error, since a much larger clone differs from it by one base. The genes are TRBV6-1 and TRBJ1-1, with D maybe TRBD1 (5 bases). From germline, CDR1 is MNHNS and CDR2 SASEGT. There are 13 residues in the CDR3. The CDR3 bases are TGTGCCGGCAGGAGCGGGGGGTCTGGAGAAGCTTTCTTT. Its protein is CAGRSGGSGEAFF.

The V gene is TRBV7-2, the J gene TRBJ2-7; D is undetermined. This CDR3 is 13 amino acids long. Germline V CDR1 and CDR2: SGHTA, FQGNSA. V was clipped by 2 bases and J by 4 bases, with 9 bases between them. CDR3 in amino acids: CASSLPQRYEQYF. Written as DNA, the CDR3 is TGTGCCAGCAGCTTACCACAGAGATACGAGCAGTACTTC.

On this clonotype itself: Given a much more abundant clone one base away, this may be a read error. The chain couples TRBV6-2 or TRBV6-3 to TRBJ1-1; no definite D call. Germline V gene sequence: CDR1 MNHEY, CDR2 SVGEGT. CDR3 length: 12 residues. V was pared by 4 bases and J by 6 bases, with 9 bases between. Written as DNA, the CDR3 is TGTGCCAGCAGTTCCCCTGAGCCTGAAGCTTTCTTT. As protein: CASSSPEPEAFF.

The V and J genes are TRBV5-4 and TRBJ2-5; 8 nucleotides line up with TRBD1. This CDR3 region has 15 residues. J gave up 2 bases and V 4 bases, and 7 bases lay outside the gene matches. In germline, CDR1 is SGHNT, CDR2 YYREEE (reference sequence). The CDR3 loop is CASSEENRGQETQYF. The CDR3 DNA reads TGTGCCAGCAGCGAAGAGAACAGGGGGCAAGAGACCCAGTACTTC.

The genes are TRBV24-1 and TRBJ1-1; D call uncertain. This CDR3 has 13 residues. Germline CDR1 is KGHDR and CDR2 is SFDVKD. V was shortened by 8 bases and J by 1 base, with 10 bases between the two germline ends. The CDR3 DNA reads TGTGCCACCATGGGCGCAGAGAACACTGAAGCTTTCTTT. This codes for CATMGAENTEAFF.

There are many counts of this clonotype. The J gene is TRBJ1-4, the V gene TRBV29-1, with 7 bases fitting TRBD1. V was clipped by 5 bases and J by 1 base; unmatched bases: 4. Germline V gene lookup returns CDR1 SQVTM and CDR2 ANQGSEA. CDR3 length equals 14 residues. CDR3 region: CSVQTGRTNEKLFF. The CDR3 DNA is TGCAGCGTTCAGACAGGGAGAACTAATGAAAAACTGTTTTTT.

This clonotype has only a few counts. The chain is built from TRBV27 and TRBJ1-6, with D possibly being TRBD1 (6 bases). The germline gives CDR1 MNHEY, CDR2 SMNVEV (reference sequence). Trimming pared 3 bases from V and 0 bases from J, leaving 12 bases between. The length of the CDR3 is 17 residues. The CDR3 spells CASSFRDRSSYNSPLHF. The CDR3 DNA reads TGTGCCAGCAGTTTCAGAGACAGGAGCTCCTATAATTCACCCCTCCACTTT.

This clonotype has just a few counts. The chain links TRBV25-1 to TRBJ2-5; maybe TRBD1 (6 bases). Trimming took off 10 bases at V and 4 bases at J, with 13 bases between the two ends. The CDR3 is made up of 12 amino acids. The germline CDR1 and CDR2 sequences are MGHDK and SYGVNS. The CDR3 DNA reads as TGTGCCACCGCAGGGGAGACAGAGACCCAGTACTTC. Protein sequence: CATAGETETQYF.

The V gene is TRBV20-1, the J gene TRBJ1-1, with a weak D call TRBD1 (5 bases). The CDR3 is 12 amino acids. Germline CDR1 DFQATT, CDR2 SNEGSKA (reference sequence). Trimming took 1 base from V and 5 from J, leaving 8 bases between them. CDR3 in amino acids: CSARGGGTEAFF. The DNA for the CDR3 is TGCAGTGCTAGAGGCGGGGGGACTGAAGCTTTCTTT.

This clonotype was seen a handful of times. The V and J genes are TRBV19 and TRBJ1-6; D is unclear. V lost 7 bases and J 5 bases, leaving 18 bases between the germline ends. Germline CDR1 and CDR2: LNHDA and SQIVND (reference sequence). The CDR3 runs 16 residues. The CDR3 loop reads CASTWTVSSNNSPLHF. DNA of the CDR3: TGTGCCAGTACTTGGACCGTGAGTTCTAATAATTCACCCCTCCACTTT.

This clonotype was found many times. This chain joins TRBV19 and TRBJ1-1; the D is unclear. V lost 4 bases to trimming and J lost 4 bases, with 13 bases between them. Germline CDR1 and CDR2: LNHDA and SQIVND (reference sequence). The CDR3 sequence is 14 residues long. The CDR3: CASSRAPQSTEAFF. The CDR3, as DNA: TGTGCCAGTAGTAGGGCACCACAGAGCACTGAAGCTTTCTTT.

V gene TRBV29-1 combines with J gene TRBJ1-5, with D possibly TRBD1 on 5 matching bases. The CDR3 is made up of 15 amino acids. V was cut by 4 bases and J by 2 bases, with 15 bases left in between. Germline CDR1 reads SQVTM; CDR2 reads ANQGSEA. As DNA, the CDR3 is TGCAGCGTTGCTTTCGGGGCGGGAGGCAATCAGCCCCAGCATTTT. Encoded protein: CSVAFGAGGNQPQHF.

The chain links TRBV29-1 to TRBJ2-7, with 10 bases aligning to TRBD2. CDR3 size: 17 residues. CDR1 is SQVTM and CDR2 is ANQGSEA in the germline V gene. The junction had 16 bases not matched to a gene; V was cut back by 5 bases and J by 3 bases. The chain's CDR3 is CSVRGGTSESQSYEQYF. CDR3 coding DNA: TGCAGCGTTAGAGGCGGGACTAGCGAGAGTCAGAGCTACGAGCAGTACTTC.

This clonotype is a singleton in its sample. This chain uses TRBV11-2 with TRBJ2-7, with 8 bases aligning to TRBD1. Germline-derived CDR1 and CDR2 are SGHAT and FQNNGV. The CDR3 runs 15 residues. With V trimmed by 6 bases and J by 4 bases, 11 bases remained unmatched. The DNA of the CDR3 is TGTGCCAGCAGTTTACCCGGGACAGGTGTTTACGAGCAGTACTTC. Protein product: CASSLPGTGVYEQYF.

The DNA of the CDR3 is TGTGCCAGCAGCTCCAGACTAGCGGGAATGGAGAATGAGCAGTTCTTC. As protein: CASSSRLAGMENEQFF. The gene calls are TRBV7-9 and TRBJ2-1; TRBD2 agrees at 11 bases. The CDR3 has 16 amino acids. Germline CDR1 is SEHNR and CDR2 is FQNEAQ (reference sequence). J was trimmed by 7 bases and V by 4 bases; bases with no gene match: 9.

This clonotype occurred many times. V is TRBV28 and J is TRBJ1-1; TRBD1 aligns across 7 bases. Trimming removed 6 bases from V and 3 bases from J; junction bases left unmatched: 19. CDR3 length: 18 residues. CDR1 MDHEN and CDR2 SYDVKM come from the germline V gene. The CDR3 sequence: CASSPGVRRGRRDTEAFF. CDR3 DNA: TGTGCCAGCAGCCCTGGCGTGAGAAGGGGGCGGAGGGACACTGAAGCTTTCTTT.

In this sample, this clonotype turned up a few times. V and J are TRBV24-1 and TRBJ1-5, with D perhaps TRBD1 (5 bases). V lost 2 bases, J lost 2 bases, and 9 bases lay in between. Germline V gene sequence: CDR1 KGHDR, CDR2 SFDVKD. CDR3 size: 15 residues. The CDR3 nucleotides read TGTGCCACCAGTGATTCTGGGACTGGCAATCAGCCCCAGCATTTT. Translating it yields CATSDSGTGNQPQHF.